This TCR beta chain was observed in a study of PD-1 blockade in classical Hodgkin lymphoma. Study findings and constraints: Whoever responded completely had baseline diversity much like that seen in newly diagnosed patients.

The germline V and J ends were trimmed by 0 bases and 9 bases, with 12 bases remaining between them. This CDR3 spans 15 amino acids. CDR1 and CDR2 from the germline V gene are SGHVS and FQNEAQ. This clone appeared a few times. Its target is unknown. TCRdb keeps only in-frame clones here, not all; method: immunoSEQ multiplex PCR. The sample contains roughly 17,000 clones, 75% to 85% of which appear only once. Every patient experienced relapse after autologous stem cell transplantation, and brentuximab vedotin exposure varied. The sample was peripheral blood mononuclear cells (PBMCs), taken at baseline. This chain joins TRBV7-8 and TRBJ1-6; perhaps TRBD1 as D (5 bases). This receptor was identified in a human donor with classical Hodgkin lymphoma. The CDR3 DNA is TGTGCCAGCAGCTTAGCGGCAGGGCAGGGTTCACCCCTCCACTTT. Protein: CASSLAAGQGSPLHF.